This T cell receptor beta chain was recovered during a study of shared clonotypes between healthy human individuals. Overall study context: Those who served as donors were two women and three men between the ages of 18 and 49.

Sequenced by immunoSEQ multiplex PCR; TCRdb stores in-frame clones only, minus some. This table holds approximately 1.9 million clones, over 85% found once. Selected positively for CCR7 and CD45RO-negative, naive CD8 cells excluded terminally differentiated effector memory CD45RA+ cells. The V end lost 5 bases, the J end lost 6 bases, and 13 bases lay between the germline ends. CDR1 is MNHGY, CDR2 SVAAGI, per germline. This CDR3 has 14 amino acids. As to this clone: Its antigen is undetermined.

General study results and limits: When naive CD4 clonotypes were compared across a few donors, 5% to 5.5% were shared. Clonotype sharing among donors was thought likely to change with sequencing depth.

The sample taken for sequencing was naive CD8+ T cells from PBMCs. This TCR was sampled from a man between 18 and 29 years old in good health. Some clones in this sample may be carry-over from other donors' samples. This chain joins TRBV6-9 and TRBJ2-2; D remains unclear. The CDR3 DNA reads as TGTGCCAGCAGTCCCCTCCCTACCGCCGGGGAGCTGTTTTTT. It specifies CASSPLPTAGELFF.